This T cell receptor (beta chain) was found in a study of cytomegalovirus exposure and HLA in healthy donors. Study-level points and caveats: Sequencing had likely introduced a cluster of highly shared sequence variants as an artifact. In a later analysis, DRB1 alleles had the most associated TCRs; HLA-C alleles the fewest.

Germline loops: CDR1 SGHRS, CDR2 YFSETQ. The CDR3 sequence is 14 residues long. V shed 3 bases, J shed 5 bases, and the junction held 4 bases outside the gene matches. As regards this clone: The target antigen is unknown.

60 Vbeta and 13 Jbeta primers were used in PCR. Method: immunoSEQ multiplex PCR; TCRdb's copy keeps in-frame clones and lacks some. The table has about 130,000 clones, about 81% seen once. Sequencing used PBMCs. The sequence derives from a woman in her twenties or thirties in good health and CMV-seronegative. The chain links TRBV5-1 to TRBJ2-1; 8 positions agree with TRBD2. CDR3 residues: CASSWRGDNNEQFF. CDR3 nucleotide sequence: TGCGCCAGCAGCTGGCGGGGGGATAACAATGAGCAGTTCTTC.